A single T cell receptor (beta chain) is shown here with its context. Original methodology: Estimated nucleated cell counts came from reference gene primer amplification. Sequenced by immunoSEQ multiplex PCR; TCRdb stores in-frame clones only, minus some. The DNA was the basis for D and trimming; V, J and clone size are from that table. The data contain 150,000 to 200,000 clones, around nine tenths of them singletons. The data stem from a study of blood T cell repertoires in COVID-19. About the research overall: The origin of the acute and convalescent COVID-19 samples was the United States, Italy and Spain. T cells, B-cell-depleted T cells, or PBMCs provided the cDNA or gDNA that served as material.

Unmatched junction bases numbered 5, after V lost 5 bases and J lost 8 bases. There are 13 residues in the CDR3. Per the germline V gene, CDR1 is SGHTA and CDR2 is FQGNSA. This sequence joins TRBV7-2 and TRBJ1-1, with TRBD1 identical over 10 bases. Sample: peripheral blood. The clonotype comes from a man in his 70s with acute or convalescent COVID-19. This chain's CDR3 is CASSVDRGREAFF. CDR3 coding DNA: TGTGCCAGCAGCGTCGACAGGGGGCGAGAAGCTTTCTTT.